A selection of T cell receptor beta chains follows, all from one sample in a study of control samples from healthy donors and cancer patients. The assay was immunoSEQ multiplex PCR, and TCRdb's table has in-frame clones only and misses some. The data contain about 86,000 clones, 85% to 95% of them seen just once; the ten biggest clones take up roughly 1.5%. The sample comprised blood. These receptors originate from a woman in her twenties or thirties in good health. The CDR3 runs from the conserved cysteine through the conserved F or W. The D gene is left open where the match is weak. Size tells how often a clone was seen (once, few, many) or the class of an expanded clone, and some rows leave it out.

v_call: TRBV7-3; clone_size: few; j_call: TRBJ2-2; d_call: TRBD1; cdr3_nt: TGTGCCAGCAGCTCCACTCCGGGACAGGGCAACACCGGGGAGCTGTTTTTT; cdr3_aa: CASSSTPGQGNTGELFF
v_call: TRBV19; clone_size: -; j_call: TRBJ1-1; d_call: -; cdr3_nt: TGTGCCAGTACCCCCTGGGGGGCAGGGACTGAAGCTTTCTTT; cdr3_aa: CASTPWGAGTEAFF
v_call: TRBV6-2/TRBV6-3; clone_size: -; j_call: TRBJ2-3; d_call: -; cdr3_nt: TGTGCCAGCAGCCCAGGCGCAGATACGCAGTATTTT; cdr3_aa: CASSPGADTQYF
v_call: TRBV6-5; clone_size: -; j_call: TRBJ1-1; d_call: -; cdr3_nt: TGTGCCAGCAGCGACGTCGGGACTCATAACACTGAAGCTTTCTTT; cdr3_aa: CASSDVGTHNTEAFF
v_call: TRBV12-3/TRBV12-4; clone_size: -; j_call: TRBJ1-2; d_call: TRBD1; cdr3_nt: TGTGCCATTACGGGACAGTCTAACTATGGCTACACCTTC; cdr3_aa: CAITGQSNYGYTF
v_call: TRBV10-3; clone_size: -; j_call: TRBJ1-1; d_call: -; cdr3_nt: TGTGCCATCAGTGATGGAAACACTGAAGCTTTCTTT; cdr3_aa: CAISDGNTEAFF
v_call: TRBV10-3; clone_size: -; j_call: TRBJ2-1; d_call: TRBD2; cdr3_nt: TGTGCCATCAGTGTGTTTCTCGACCGGGAGGGCGATGAGCAGTTCTTC; cdr3_aa: CAISVFLDREGDEQFF
v_call: TRBV7-9; clone_size: -; j_call: TRBJ2-3; d_call: -; cdr3_nt: TGTGCCAGCAGCTTAGGACAGGTCTCAGATACGCAGTATTTT; cdr3_aa: CASSLGQVSDTQYF
v_call: TRBV28; clone_size: -; j_call: TRBJ1-5; d_call: TRBD1; cdr3_nt: TGTGCCAGCAGTACGACAGGGGACCAGCCCCAGCATTTT; cdr3_aa: CASSTTGDQPQHF
v_call: TRBV7-9; clone_size: -; j_call: TRBJ1-4; d_call: -; cdr3_nt: TGTGCCAGCAGCTTAGATGGGGGACACCTAGAAAAACTGTTTTTT; cdr3_aa: CASSLDGGHLEKLFF
v_call: TRBV12-3/TRBV12-4; clone_size: -; j_call: TRBJ1-4; d_call: -; cdr3_nt: TGTGCCAGCAGTTTTGGACTGGGACTGTTTTTT; cdr3_aa: CASSFGLGLFF
v_call: TRBV27; clone_size: -; j_call: TRBJ2-2; d_call: -; cdr3_nt: TGTGCCAGCAGTCCGGGACGGCGGAACACCGGGGAGCTGTTTTTT; cdr3_aa: CASSPGRRNTGELFF
v_call: TRBV25-1; clone_size: -; j_call: TRBJ1-1; d_call: -; cdr3_nt: TGTGCCAGCATTACAGGGCAGAACACTGAAGCTTTCTTT; cdr3_aa: CASITGQNTEAFF
v_call: TRBV19; clone_size: -; j_call: TRBJ1-2; d_call: -; cdr3_nt: TGTGCCAGTAGTATAGATACGAGAACTAACTATGGCTACACCTTC; cdr3_aa: CASSIDTRTNYGYTF